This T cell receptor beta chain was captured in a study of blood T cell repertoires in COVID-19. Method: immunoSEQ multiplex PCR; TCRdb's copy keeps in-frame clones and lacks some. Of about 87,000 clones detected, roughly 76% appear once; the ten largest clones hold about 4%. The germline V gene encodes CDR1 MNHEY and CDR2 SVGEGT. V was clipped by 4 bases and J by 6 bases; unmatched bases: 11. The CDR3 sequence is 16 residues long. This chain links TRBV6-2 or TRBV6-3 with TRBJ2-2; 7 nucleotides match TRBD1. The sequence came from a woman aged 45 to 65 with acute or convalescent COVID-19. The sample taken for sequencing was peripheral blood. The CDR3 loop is CASSSRDSYYSGELFF. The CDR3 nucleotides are TGTGCCAGCAGTTCCCGGGACAGCTACTACTCCGGGGAGCTGTTTTTT.